This TCR beta chain was found in a study of shared clonotypes between healthy human individuals (TCRdb year 2020). Describing the broader study: The cohort included a few men and two women between 18 and 49 years of age. Leukapheresis yielded between about 0.85 and 9.5 billion PBMCs per donor. Per donor, three plates each were used for CD4 naive and CD4 memory, two for CD8 naive, and one for CD8 memory. The study deeply sequenced blood TCR repertoires of several healthy adults to estimate repertoire size and the extent of clonotype sharing between individuals. To increase sequencing depth and limit assay-specific biases, different laboratories used diverse techniques to prepare libraries and sequence TCR repertoires.

There are 14 amino acids in the CDR3, from cysteine to phenylalanine inclusive. Kept here is only the CDR3 DNA, which spans 42 bases and is read in frame from base 1. V sheds 3 bases and J sheds 10 bases, leaving 17 bases between their ends. CDR1 and CDR2, per the germline V gene, are SGHAT and FQNNGV. Donors were healthy HIV-negative adults with no recently reported acute infections or vaccinations. All donors were Caucasian adults living in Nashville, Tennessee, USA. CD4+ T cells were enriched by magnetic negative selection; naive cells were then positively selected on CD45RA, and the negative fraction formed the memory subset. After blood collection by leukapheresis, PBMCs were isolated using Ficoll-Histopaque density gradient centrifugation and then cryopreserved in the vapor phase of liquid nitrogen. Analytical flow cytometry was used to check the purity and quantity of each magnetically sorted T cell population. Genomic DNA was isolated from each sorted fraction and quantified by UV absorbance on a Nanodrop 2000c.

Details on this clone: Its antigen target is currently unknown. Qualities for individual bases were not recorded, and no much larger clone is one base off.

Study-wide conclusions, independent of this receptor: Because the study included a small number of donors, the genetic and exposure-history diversity represented was limited. Pairwise subsampling indicated that sequencing depth was expected to affect the degree of clonotype sharing among donors. When a handful of donors were compared, the shared fraction of clonotypes was about 5.4% for naive CD4, around 3.5% for naive CD8, 2% to 2.5% for memory CD4, and about 0.36% for memory CD8. Clonotypes shared by all four sorted-subset donors showed higher generation probabilities than non-shared clonotypes. Rarefaction of sorted-subset datasets indicated incomplete sequencing despite the large sequencing depth. Naive subsets generally had larger estimated clonotype richness than memory subsets did. Only blood was sampled, and tissue TCR repertoires likely differ from those in blood.

Using the deep immunoSEQ assay, TCR CDR3 regions were amplified from genomic DNA by multiplex PCR. Extracted genomic DNA from each cell subset was distributed evenly across all wells of several immunoSEQ 96-well plates, and each plate was treated as a replicate. For sorted subsets, around 0.2 ug of genomic DNA, equivalent to 25,000 to 35,000 T cell genomes, went into each replicate PCR. Purified libraries were quantified with a Qubit 3.0 fluorometer, sized on a Bioanalyzer 2100, and re-quantified with the KAPA Library Quantification kit. Every immunoSEQ 96-well plate was sequenced on a separate single-read 150-cycle Illumina NextSeq 550 flow cell. In the source study's methods: Because the immunoSEQ output included only junctional sequences and no quality scores, the filtering could not be the same as the filtering used for full-length reads. Sequences were annotated with PyIR, a Python wrapper for IgBLAST v1.9, and V/J genes and CDR3 were assigned using IMGT germline references. Any read was removed if the V/J assignment was weak (E-value above 1e-6), the CDR3 was missing, or the read contained stop codons, out-of-frame junctions, or ambiguous translated residues. V3J clonotypes were defined by identical inferred V gene, J gene, and CDR3 amino acid sequence. Percentage overlap between repertoires was computed as shared unique clonotypes divided by the size of the smaller repertoire. Three approaches were used to assess repertoire richness: RTK rarefaction, the Chao1 estimator, and Recon v2.1 estimates of unobserved clonotypes. For all TCRbeta clonotypes obtained by the gDNA method from a handful of donors, generation probabilities were computed with OLGA. TCRdb retrieved this table from immuneACCESS and kept in-frame rearrangements only. Not all clones are present; in checked studies, unresolved V genes account for under half, and no reason is known for the remainder. The V and J calls and the clone size are those of that table, but D and trimming were determined from the DNA. The sample table contains roughly 2.2 million clones; only one count was recorded for approximately 93% of them. The top ten constitute about 0.41% of the sample.

Material for sequencing was naive CD4+ T cells from PBMCs. The sample's cell subset or site label, decoded: CD45RA+ positively selected. The chain links TRBV11-2 with TRBJ2-3; no D segment can be confidently identified. This clonotype originated in a man between 18 and 35 years old in good health. Some clones in this sample may be carry-over from other donors' samples. The sequenced DNA: TGTGCCAGCAGCTTGACGTTACCGGAGATCGCGCAGTATTTT. Its protein product is CASSLTLPEIAQYF.